This T cell receptor beta chain came from a study of cytotoxic CD8 clonotypes in ibrutinib-treated CLL. About the research overall: Overall, approximately 25 responses were partial and 2 complete; following median about 68 months, 14 patients stayed remitted and some 12 progressed.

Here immunoSEQ multiplex PCR was the method, and the copy in TCRdb shows in-frame clones only, minus some. The sample contains fewer than 100,000 clones, 86% of which appear only once. Unmatched junction bases numbered 6, after V lost 1 base and J lost 4 bases. The CDR3 spans 15 residues. CDR1 is SGHVS and CDR2 is FNYEAQ in the germline V gene. This clonotype was obtained from a human donor with chronic lymphocytic leukemia. The chain carries TRBV7-6 and TRBJ2-7; the match to TRBD1 covers 8 bases. The sequencing used PBMCs, collected before ibrutinib treatment. CDR3 DNA sequence: TGTGCCAGCAGCTTAGAAGGGACAGGACCTTACGAGCAGTACTTC. As protein: CASSLEGTGPYEQYF.